Following are 11 T cell receptor beta chains from one sample sequenced in a study of T cells in localized non-small cell lung cancer. Sequencing used immunoSEQ multiplex PCR; TCRdb keeps in-frame clones, though not all of them. In the table there are 23,000 or so clones, approximately 87% of which are singletons. This material consisted of peripheral blood, taken before any cancer treatment. The origin of the receptors is a woman aged 40-70 years with stage I lung adenocarcinoma.

This chain joins TRBV29-1 and TRBJ2-4, with unresolved D. Between the trimmed V and J ends, which lost 0 bases and 0 bases, there was a span of 3 bases. Germline loops: CDR1 SQVTM, CDR2 ANQGSEA. The CDR3 contains 13 residues. CDR3 loop: CSVEDLAKNIQYF. The DNA of the CDR3 is TGCAGCGTTGAAGATCTAGCCAAAAACATTCAGTACTTC. The full variable domain, with the rest looked up from reference TRBV29-1 and TRBJ2-4, is SAVISQKPSRDICQRGTSLTIQCQVDSQVTMMFWYRQQPGQSLTLIATANQGSEATYESGFVIDKFPISRPNLTFSTLTVSNMSPEDSSIYLCSVEDLAKNIQYFGAGTRLSVL.

This chain connects TRBV28 to TRBJ2-6; D call uncertain. Germline-derived CDR1 and CDR2 are MDHEN and SYDVKM. Trimming took off 4 bases at V and 0 bases at J, with 7 bases between the two ends. The CDR3 consists of 15 residues. This CDR3 is CASSSPGSGANVLTF. CDR3 DNA sequence: TGTGCCAGCAGTTCCCCGGGCTCTGGGGCCAACGTCCTGACTTTC.

The rearrangement uses TRBV7-2 and TRBJ2-3, with 10 bases aligning to TRBD2. The CDR3 has 18 amino acids. After removal of 4 bases from V and 0 bases from J, the junction contained 10 bases not matched to a gene. Germline loops: CDR1 SGHTA, CDR2 FQGNSA. CDR3 nucleotide sequence: TGTGCCAGCAGCTCGGCTAGCGGGGGTTCCCCTAGCACAGATACGCAGTATTTT. Residues: CASSSASGGSPSTDTQYF.

V gene TRBV7-6 combines with J gene TRBJ1-2, with TRBD1 matching 9 bases. This CDR3 is 13 amino acids long. The J segment lost 8 bases and the V segment lost 1 base, leaving 2 bases of the junction unmatched. Germline V gene data show CDR1 as SGHVS and CDR2 as FNYEAQ. The CDR3 nucleotides read TGTGCCAGCAGCTTAGACAGGGGGCGCGGCTACACCTTC. This codes for CASSLDRGRGYTF.

This clone has only one observation. The J gene is TRBJ2-3, the V gene TRBV2; 9 positions match TRBD2. V shed 2 bases and J 1 base; nucleotides not matched to a gene: 4. From germline, CDR1 is SNHLY and CDR2 FYNNEI. The CDR3 is made up of 16 amino acids. The DNA of the CDR3 is TGTGCCAGCAGTGAACGGATAGCGGGGGGCACAGATACGCAGTATTTT. Translation: CASSERIAGGTDTQYF.

The gene calls are TRBV5-1 and TRBJ2-3; 10 nucleotides agree with TRBD1. The CDR3 sequence is 15 residues long. Germline CDR1 SGHRS, CDR2 YFSETQ. Losses at the gene ends were 3 bases for V and 3 bases for J; bases not matched to a gene: 4. CDR3 residues: CASSWGDRGTDTQYF. In nucleotides, the CDR3 is TGCGCCAGCAGCTGGGGGGACAGGGGAACAGATACGCAGTATTTT.

The CDR3 region is CASSLRDGSSYEQYF. The CDR3 coding sequence is TGTGCCAGCAGCTTAAGGGACGGGAGCTCCTACGAGCAGTACTTC. The chain has TRBV7-2 and TRBJ2-7; a possible D gene is TRBD2 (6 bases). Trimming removed 2 bases from V and 0 bases from J, with 11 bases in between. The CDR3 loop spans 15 amino acids. The germline CDR1 and CDR2 sequences are SGHTA and FQGNSA.

Concerning this clone itself: Other DNA sequences in this sample translate to the same CDR3. The chain employs TRBV20-1 and TRBJ2-3; no definite D call. Per the germline V gene, CDR1 is DFQATT and CDR2 is SNEGSKA (reference sequence). The ends were cut back, 3 bases at V and 1 base at J, with 2 bases in the middle. The CDR3 runs 11 residues. CDR3 protein: CSASRTDTQYF. CDR3 in DNA: TGCAGTGCTAGTCGCACAGATACGCAGTATTTT.

V gene TRBV6-5 combines with J gene TRBJ1-5; possible D gene TRBD1, 5 bases. The CDR3 is 16 amino acids. From germline, CDR1 is MNHEY and CDR2 SVGAGI. V shed 0 bases and J shed 5 bases, with 14 bases lying between them. In DNA, the CDR3 is TGTGCCAGCAGTTACTCGACAGAGGGTAGGGATCAGCCCCAGCATTTT. Its protein product is CASSYSTEGRDQPQHF.

This clone has only one observation. The rearrangement uses TRBV7-2 and TRBJ2-3; 8 nucleotides line up with TRBD2. CDR1 is SGHTA, CDR2 FQGNSA, per germline. Trimming cost V 3 bases and J 10 bases; bases outside gene matches: 12. The CDR3 loop spans 15 amino acids. The CDR3 nucleotides are TGTGCCAGCAGCTTGGGGAGGACTAGCCGGAGCGCGCAGTATTTT. It translates to CASSLGRTSRSAQYF.

The chain carries TRBV4-3 and TRBJ1-5; D gene unclear. The CDR3 is 13 amino acids. The V end was cut by 3 bases, the J end by 5 bases, with 8 bases between. Germline V gives CDR1 LGHNA, CDR2 YSLEER. The CDR3 nucleotides read TGCGCCAGCAGCCAGGATTCCTATCAGCCCCAGCATTTT. Encoded protein: CASSQDSYQPQHF.